The 29 T cell receptor beta chains presented below share a single source sample, sequenced in a study of cytomegalovirus exposure and HLA in healthy donors. The primer mix had 60 Vbeta and 13 Jbeta primers. Only in-frame clones appear in the TCRdb table, and some are missing; sequencing was by immunoSEQ multiplex PCR. The sample records some 220,000 clones, around 80% being singletons. The material sequenced was PBMCs. These receptor sequences come from a boy younger than 18 in good health and CMV-seronegative.

The CDR3 region has the DNA TGTGCCAGCAGCTTAGCGGCCGGGAGGCCAGGTATCTACGAGCAGTACTTC. Translating gives CASSLAAGRPGIYEQYF. The V gene is TRBV7-7, the J gene TRBJ2-7; TRBD2 matches at 7 bases. Germline assignment: CDR1 SSHAT and CDR2 FNYEAQ (reference sequence). The CDR3 length is 17 residues. J was trimmed by 3 bases and V by 0 bases; bases with no gene match: 11.

The chain links TRBV25-1 to TRBJ1-2; TRBD1 agrees at 11 bases. Germline loops: CDR1 MGHDK, CDR2 SYGVNS. With 6 bases clipped from V and 6 bases from J, the junction kept 9 bases outside the gene matches. CDR3 length: 15 residues. CDR3 sequence: CASRGRTGGWDGYTF. The CDR3 DNA reads TGTGCCAGCAGGGGAAGGACAGGGGGCTGGGATGGCTACACCTTC.

This chain connects TRBV2 to TRBJ2-5, with 16 bases fitting TRBD2. Per germline, CDR1 SNHLY and CDR2 FYNNEI. Trimming removed 2 bases from V and 4 bases from J; junction bases left unmatched: 13. This CDR3 is 20 amino acids long. The CDR3 nucleotides read TGTGCCAGCAGTGAAAACTTTGGGACTAGCGGGGGGGCCTCGGGAGAGACCCAGTACTTC. Its protein product is CASSENFGTSGGASGETQYF.

V is TRBV6-6 and J is TRBJ2-7; D is ambiguous. There are 12 residues in the CDR3. The V end was cut by 6 bases, the J end by 0 bases, with 6 bases between. Per germline, CDR1 MNHNY and CDR2 SVGAGI (reference sequence). CDR3 nucleotide sequence: TGTGCCAGCAGGCAGGACTCCTACGAGCAGTACTTC. Amino acids: CASRQDSYEQYF.

This chain links TRBV2 with TRBJ2-4; D is undetermined. This CDR3 is 16 amino acids long. CDR1 and CDR2 (germline): SNHLY, FYNNEI. V gave up 4 bases and J gave up 6 bases, with 19 bases separating them. The CDR3 sequence: CASSAPTSPSLNIQYF. CDR3 nucleotide sequence: TGTGCCAGCAGTGCCCCGACATCTCCCTCTTTAAACATTCAGTACTTC. The full variable domain, in which reference TRBV2 and TRBJ2-4 provide the parts outside the CDR3, is EPEVTQTPSHQVTQMGQEVILRCVPISNHLYFYWYRQILGQKVEFLVSFYNNEISEKSEIFDDQFSVERPDGSNFTLKIRSTKLEDSAMYFCASSAPTSPSLNIQYFGAGTRLSVL.

V and J are TRBV19 and TRBJ2-1; D is unclear. V lost 6 bases and J lost 8, with 8 bases in between. The germline V gene has CDR1 LNHDA and CDR2 SQIVND (reference sequence). CDR3 size: 11 residues. In nucleotides, the CDR3 is TGTGCCAGTAGCAACGCAGATGAGCAGTTCTTC. Residues: CASSNADEQFF.

This clone was picked up a small number of times. The chain links TRBV2 to TRBJ1-1, with 8 bases aligning to TRBD1. The CDR3 is made up of 15 amino acids. J was trimmed by 3 bases and V by 3 bases; bases with no gene match: 6. Germline V gene data show CDR1 as SNHLY and CDR2 as FYNNEI. This CDR3 is CASSEQGARYTEAFF. CDR3 sequence (DNA): TGTGCCAGCAGTGAGCAGGGGGCAAGGTACACTGAAGCTTTCTTT.

This chain uses TRBV11-1 with TRBJ1-2; D is unresolved. The CDR3 spans 14 residues. Looked up from germline, CDR1 is SGHAT and CDR2 is FQDESV (reference sequence). V dropped 4 bases and J dropped 0 bases, with 9 bases sitting between them. In DNA form, the CDR3 reads TGTGCCAGCAGCTCAGGCCCCGCTAACTATGGCTACACCTTC. This gives the protein CASSSGPANYGYTF.

The CDR3 spells CASRYPSGTGRNQPQHF. CDR3 coding DNA: TGTGCCAGCAGGTATCCGTCCGGGACAGGGAGGAATCAGCCCCAGCATTTT. The rearrangement links TRBV28 to TRBJ1-5, with 9 bases matching TRBD1. Germline lookup yields CDR1 MDHEN and CDR2 SYDVKM. Trimming at V came to 6 bases and at J to 4 bases, leaving 13 bases not matched to a gene. The CDR3 runs to 17 residues.

The chain links TRBV6-6 to TRBJ2-7; 10 bases align to TRBD2. Germline V gives CDR1 MNHNY, CDR2 SVGAGI (reference sequence). CDR3 length: 16 residues. Trimming took 5 bases from V and 4 from J; bases not matched to a gene: 11. The CDR3 here is CASSQMASGGTYEQYF. The CDR3 DNA sequence: TGTGCCAGCAGTCAGATGGCTAGCGGGGGAACTTACGAGCAGTACTTC.

The rearrangement joins TRBV10-3 to TRBJ1-2; perhaps TRBD1 as D (6 bases). CDR3 length: 11 residues. Germline CDR1 ENHRY, CDR2 SYGVKD. The germline V and J ends were trimmed by 10 bases and 5 bases, with 11 bases remaining between them. CDR3 amino acids: CATQTGYGYTF. Written as DNA, the CDR3 is TGTGCCACCCAGACAGGATATGGCTACACCTTC.

A note on this clone: The sample has other DNA sequences that encode this CDR3 too. The rearrangement uses TRBV30 and TRBJ1-2, with a possible D match to TRBD1 (6 bases). Trimming stripped 1 base from V and 12 bases from J, with 21 bases between. Germline V gene data show CDR1 as GTSNPN and CDR2 as SVGIG (reference sequence). The CDR3 loop spans 14 amino acids. DNA for the CDR3: TGTGCCTGGAGTGCGGGGGGGCTCCTATGGCTACACACCTTC. Translation gives CAWSAGGLLWLHTF. The full variable domain, in which reference TRBV30 and TRBJ1-2 provide the parts outside the CDR3, is SQTIHQWPATLVQPVGSPLSLECTVEGTSNPNLYWYRQAAGRGLQLLFYSVGIGQISSEVPQNLSASRPQDRQFILSSKKLLLSDSGFYLCAWSAGGLLWLHTFGSGTRLTVV.

This clone was found once. The chain links TRBV30 to TRBJ1-3; D not certain. CDR3 length: 13 residues. Germline V lookup: CDR1 GTSNPN, CDR2 SVGIG (reference sequence). Trimming cost V 3 bases and J 4 bases, with 10 bases left between them. Here the CDR3 DNA reads TGTGCCTGGAGGGGCATGTCGGGAAACACCATATATTTT. This translates into CAWRGMSGNTIYF.

This clone showed up just once. This chain links TRBV19 with TRBJ1-5; D remains unclear. With 3 bases removed from V and 3 bases from J, the gap between germline ends came to 12 bases. The CDR3 consists of 15 residues. Germline-derived CDR1 and CDR2 are LNHDA and SQIVND (reference sequence). CDR3 in DNA: TGTGCCAGTAGTATGGTGGCAGGACTCAATCAGCCCCAGCATTTT. As protein: CASSMVAGLNQPQHF.

This chain uses TRBV7-9 with TRBJ2-3; TRBD2 agrees at 8 bases. Germline loops: CDR1 SEHNR, CDR2 FQNEAQ (reference sequence). The CDR3 has 16 residues. J lost 3 bases, V lost 5 bases, and 10 bases had no gene match. The CDR3 coding sequence is TGTGCCAGCAGCCCGAGGACTAGCTCAAGGACAGATACGCAGTATTTT. It yields the protein CASSPRTSSRTDTQYF.

This clone was found a few times. The chain couples TRBV5-6 to TRBJ2-7; the D gene is possibly TRBD1 (5 bases). The germline gives CDR1 SGHDT, CDR2 YYEEEE. Trimming removed 0 bases from V and 4 bases from J, with 11 bases in between. This CDR3 is 14 amino acids long. The CDR3 sequence: CASSLVSTEYEQYF. The CDR3 coding sequence is TGTGCCAGCAGCTTGGTTTCGACAGAGTACGAGCAGTACTTC.

The chain joins TRBV11-3 to TRBJ2-3; 8 bases map to TRBD2. With 5 bases clipped from V and 8 bases from J, the junction kept 15 bases outside the gene matches. This CDR3 comprises 16 residues. CDR1 is SGHNT, CDR2 YENEEA, per germline. CDR3 bases: TGTGCCAGCAGCCCCGATAACCAGCGGGAGAAGGGTACGCAGTATTTT. Its protein is CASSPDNQREKGTQYF.

This rearrangement joins TRBV7-2 to TRBJ2-3; tentatively, D is TRBD2 (5 bases). This CDR3 comprises 14 residues. V gave up 1 base and J gave up 5 bases, with 10 bases separating them. From germline, CDR1 is SGHTA and CDR2 FQGNSA. The CDR3 coding sequence is TGTGCCAGCAGCTTAGAAGGACTGGAAGATACGCAGTATTTT. This codes for CASSLEGLEDTQYF.

As DNA, the CDR3 is TGTGCCAGCAGTTTGTACAGGGGAACTGAAGCTTTCTTT. As protein: CASSLYRGTEAFF. The rearrangement uses TRBV27 and TRBJ1-1; 7 positions agree with TRBD1. CDR1 is MNHEY and CDR2 is SMNVEV in the germline V gene (reference sequence). The CDR3 sequence is 13 residues long. J gave up 5 bases and V 3 bases, and 3 bases lay outside the gene matches.

V gene TRBV25-1 combines with J gene TRBJ1-2, with D perhaps TRBD1 (5 bases). The CDR3 consists of 12 residues. V was pared by 4 bases and J by 8 bases, with 11 bases between. The germline CDR1 and CDR2 sequences are MGHDK and SYGVNS. CDR3 sequence reads: CASSARVGGYTF. Here the CDR3 DNA reads TGTGCCAGCAGTGCCAGGGTAGGCGGCTACACCTTC.

The CDR3 region has the DNA TGTGCCAGCAGCTTAGCTCGAATCAGGGGTTACGAGCAGTACTTC. Its translation is CASSLARIRGYEQYF. The V call is TRBV7-8, the J call TRBJ2-7; a possible D gene is TRBD1 (6 bases). The CDR3 extends over 15 amino acids. Looked up from germline, CDR1 is SGHVS and CDR2 is FQNEAQ. Trimming removed 0 bases from V and 4 bases from J, with 13 bases in between.

The chain carries TRBV19 and TRBJ2-5; 7 nucleotides agree with TRBD1. The CDR3 length is 11 residues. V lost 10 bases, J lost 9 bases, and 8 bases stayed unmatched. Germline values: CDR1 LNHDA, CDR2 SQIVND (reference sequence). The DNA of the CDR3 is TGTGCCACAAGGGACAGCGTGTCCCAGTACTTC. Protein: CATRDSVSQYF.

The chain combines TRBV11-3 with TRBJ1-2; 10 bases agree with TRBD1. The CDR3 has 14 residues. Unmatched junction bases numbered 8, after V lost 5 bases and J lost 8 bases. Germline V CDR1 and CDR2: SGHNT, YENEEA. CDR3 bases: TGTGCCAGCAGCGAACGACAGGGGGCGGGAGGCTACACCTTC. Amino acid sequence: CASSERQGAGGYTF.

The J gene is TRBJ1-1, the V gene TRBV5-4; D gene ambiguous. Germline V CDR1 and CDR2: SGHNT, YYREEE (reference sequence). The V gene lost 3 bases and the J gene lost 8 bases, with 11 bases spanning the gap. The CDR3 spans 12 residues. The CDR3 bases are TGTGCCAGCAGCTCCGCGGGCCGGGAAGCTTTCTTT. It specifies CASSSAGREAFF. Filled out from reference TRBV5-4 and TRBJ1-1, the complete variable domain reads ETGVTQSPTHLIKTRGQQVTLRCSSQSGHNTVSWYQQALGQGPQFIFQYYREEENGRGNFPPRFSGLQFPNYSSELNVNALELDDSALYLCASSSAGREAFFGQGTRLTVV.

The rearrangement uses TRBV30 and TRBJ1-1; D call uncertain. CDR1 is GTSNPN and CDR2 is SVGIG in the germline V gene (reference sequence). The CDR3 extends over 12 amino acids. Between the trimmed V and J ends, which lost 8 bases and 1 base, there was a span of 11 bases. The CDR3 loop is CARIDGNTEAFF. DNA of the CDR3: TGTGCCCGGATAGATGGGAACACTGAAGCTTTCTTT.

The V gene is TRBV19, the J gene TRBJ2-4; D unclear. Per the germline V gene, CDR1 is LNHDA and CDR2 is SQIVND (reference sequence). V was shortened by 7 bases and J by 4 bases, with 14 bases between the two germline ends. The CDR3 totals 14 residues. This CDR3 reads CASTPRQAKNIQYF. The CDR3 DNA sequence: TGTGCCAGTACCCCCCGACAAGCAAAAAACATTCAGTACTTC.

The chain uses TRBV10-3 and TRBJ1-2; 9 bases fit TRBD1. The CDR3 loop spans 13 amino acids. J lost 7 bases, V lost 4 bases, and 4 bases had no gene match. Germline CDR1 ENHRY, CDR2 SYGVKD. The CDR3 DNA is TGTGCCATCAGTGGGGACAGGGAACGTGGCTACACCTTC. Translated, it gives CAISGDRERGYTF.

The V and J genes are TRBV6-1 and TRBJ2-5, with D tentatively TRBD1 (6 bases). V lost 6 bases and J lost 1, with 15 bases in between. CDR1 is MNHNS, CDR2 SASEGT, per germline. This CDR3 spans 15 amino acids. CDR3 sequence (DNA): TGTGCCAGCAGCCTAAATACAGGGTCCCAAGAGACCCAGTACTTC. Protein: CASSLNTGSQETQYF.

V and J are TRBV9 and TRBJ1-1; D is undetermined. CDR3 size: 15 residues. Germline V gene data show CDR1 as SGDLS and CDR2 as YYNGEE. Deletions cut 0 bases from V and 1 base from J, with 10 bases between. This CDR3 is CASSVDELTNTEAFF. The DNA of the CDR3 is TGTGCCAGCAGCGTAGATGAGCTAACGAACACTGAAGCTTTCTTT.